This TCR beta chain was recovered during a study of relationships among human T cell subsets. The T cell receptor alpha and beta CDR3 regions were amplified from mRNA by semiquantitative ARM-PCR. Tagged nested gene-specific primers were used first, then communal superprimers amplified exponentially. Exonuclease cleared nested primers, then first-round products were reamplified. One entry per CDR3 protein results from TCRdb running MiXCR on the multiplex PCR reads. The sample records 16,000 or so distinct CDR3 sequences, about 56% being singletons. General observations from the study: Th1, Th2 and regulatory T cells shared many CDR3 sequences.

Germline-derived CDR1 and CDR2 are MRHNA and SNTAGT. Trimming took off 8 bases at V and 9 bases at J, with 17 bases between the two ends. This CDR3 contains 13 residues. Of note for this clonotype: What it recognizes is unknown.

The J gene is TRBJ2-1, the V gene TRBV6-4; no definite D call. The TCR was taken from a man aged 35 to 55 in good health. Sequencing was carried out using total T cells sorted from blood. The CDR3 coding sequence is TGTGCCAGCGCCCAGAGCGCCCTAGGTGAGCAGTTCTTC. This encodes CASAQSALGEQFF.